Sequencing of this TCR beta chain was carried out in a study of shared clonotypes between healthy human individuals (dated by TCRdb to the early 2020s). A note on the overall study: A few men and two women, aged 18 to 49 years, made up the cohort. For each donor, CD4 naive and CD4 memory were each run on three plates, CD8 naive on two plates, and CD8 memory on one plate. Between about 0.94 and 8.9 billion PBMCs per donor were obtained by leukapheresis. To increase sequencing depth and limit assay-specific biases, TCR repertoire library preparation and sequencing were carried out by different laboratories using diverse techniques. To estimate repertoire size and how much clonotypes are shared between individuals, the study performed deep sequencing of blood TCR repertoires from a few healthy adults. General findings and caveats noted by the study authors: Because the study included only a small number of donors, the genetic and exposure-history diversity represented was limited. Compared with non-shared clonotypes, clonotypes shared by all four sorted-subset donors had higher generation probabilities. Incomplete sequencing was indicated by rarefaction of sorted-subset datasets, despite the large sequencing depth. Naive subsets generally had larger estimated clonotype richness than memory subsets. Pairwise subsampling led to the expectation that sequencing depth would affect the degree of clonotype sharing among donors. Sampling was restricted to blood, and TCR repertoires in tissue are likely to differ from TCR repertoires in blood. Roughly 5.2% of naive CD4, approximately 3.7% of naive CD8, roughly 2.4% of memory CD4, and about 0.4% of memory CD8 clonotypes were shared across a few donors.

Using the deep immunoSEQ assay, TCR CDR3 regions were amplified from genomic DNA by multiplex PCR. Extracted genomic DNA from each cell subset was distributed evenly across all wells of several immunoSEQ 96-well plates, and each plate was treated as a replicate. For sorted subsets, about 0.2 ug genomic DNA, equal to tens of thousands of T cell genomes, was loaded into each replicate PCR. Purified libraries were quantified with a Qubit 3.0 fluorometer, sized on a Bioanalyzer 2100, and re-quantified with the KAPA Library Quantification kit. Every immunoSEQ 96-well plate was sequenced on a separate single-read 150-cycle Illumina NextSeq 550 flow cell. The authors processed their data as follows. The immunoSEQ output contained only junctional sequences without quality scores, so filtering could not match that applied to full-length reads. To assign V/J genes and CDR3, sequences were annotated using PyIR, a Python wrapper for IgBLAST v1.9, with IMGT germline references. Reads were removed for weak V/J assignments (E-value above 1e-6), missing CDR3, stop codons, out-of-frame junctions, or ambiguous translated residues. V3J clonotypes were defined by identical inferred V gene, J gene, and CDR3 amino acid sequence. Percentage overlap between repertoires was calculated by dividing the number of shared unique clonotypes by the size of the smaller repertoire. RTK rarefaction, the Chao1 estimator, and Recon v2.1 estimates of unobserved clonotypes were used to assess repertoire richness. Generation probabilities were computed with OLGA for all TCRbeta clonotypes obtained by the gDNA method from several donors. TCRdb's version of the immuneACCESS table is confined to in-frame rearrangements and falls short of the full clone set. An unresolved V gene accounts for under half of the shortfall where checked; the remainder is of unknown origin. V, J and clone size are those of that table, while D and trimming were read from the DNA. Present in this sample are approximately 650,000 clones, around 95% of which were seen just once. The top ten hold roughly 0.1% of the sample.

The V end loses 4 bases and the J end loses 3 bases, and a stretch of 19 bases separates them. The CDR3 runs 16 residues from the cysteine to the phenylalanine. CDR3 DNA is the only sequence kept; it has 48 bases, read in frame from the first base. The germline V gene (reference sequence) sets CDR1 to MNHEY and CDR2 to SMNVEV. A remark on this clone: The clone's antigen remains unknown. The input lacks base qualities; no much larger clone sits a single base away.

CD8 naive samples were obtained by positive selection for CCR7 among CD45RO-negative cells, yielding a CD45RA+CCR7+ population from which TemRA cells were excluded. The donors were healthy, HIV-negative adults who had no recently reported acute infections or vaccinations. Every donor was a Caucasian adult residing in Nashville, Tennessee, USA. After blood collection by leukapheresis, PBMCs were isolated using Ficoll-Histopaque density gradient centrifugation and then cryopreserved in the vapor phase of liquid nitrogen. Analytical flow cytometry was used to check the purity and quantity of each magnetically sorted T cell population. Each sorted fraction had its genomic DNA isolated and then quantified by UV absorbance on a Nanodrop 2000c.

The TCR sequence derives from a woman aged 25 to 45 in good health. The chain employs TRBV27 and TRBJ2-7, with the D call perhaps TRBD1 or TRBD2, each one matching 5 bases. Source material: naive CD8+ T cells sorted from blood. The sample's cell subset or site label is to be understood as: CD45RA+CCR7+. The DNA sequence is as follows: TGTGCCAGCAGTTACTCCCCCGGGACCACCAACTACGAGCAGTACTTC. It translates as CASSYSPGTTNYEQYF.